This T cell receptor (beta chain) is from a study of OX40 agonist ivuxolimab in advanced cancers. In the case of this clone: Its antigen is still unknown.

Sequencing was performed with immunoSEQ multiplex PCR; in TCRdb, only in-frame clones are kept and a portion is missing. The sample includes 40,000 to 55,000 clones, under 90% seen only once; the top ten take roughly 25%. Germline CDR1 is SGHTA and CDR2 is FQGNSA. V was clipped by 1 base and J by 5 bases, with 11 bases between them. CDR3 length equals 14 residues. Findings of the study overall: Part of the nonresponder group also had normalized T-cell clonal expansion that was low. The study found among the lowest clonal expansion in partial responders at 0.1-3.0 mg/kg. Among expanded peripheral T cells, antigen specificity went undetermined. Clonal expansion was seen in CD4+ and CD8+ blood T cells by week 6 at 0.1 to 3.0 mg/kg.

The V and J genes are TRBV7-2 and TRBJ1-1; possible D gene TRBD1, 5 bases. Here the sequenced sample was CD4+ or CD8+ T cells sorted from blood, taken in a trial of the OX40 agonist ivuxolimab. This sequence was found in an adult with an advanced solid tumor such as melanoma, head and neck, liver or kidney cancer. DNA for the CDR3: TGTGCCAGCAGCTTAGATCCGGGGGAGACTGAAGCTTTCTTT. The encoded protein is CASSLDPGETEAFF.